The rows below give T cell receptor beta chains drawn from one sample of a study of T cell changes during pregnancy in multiple sclerosis. Method: immunoSEQ multiplex PCR; TCRdb's copy keeps in-frame clones and lacks some. The top ten clones hold about 0.61% of a sample with roughly 30,000 clones, approximately 91% of them seen once. The sample consisted of CD4+ T cells from peripheral blood mononuclear cells, taken in the first trimester of pregnancy. The receptors come from a female donor in good health, enrolled as a control in a pregnancy study. Each CDR3 is given with its conserved first and last residue. A D gene is named only where the DNA matches it firmly. Clone size is shown for a subset of rows, as once, few, many or a class of expanded clone.

v_gene: TRBV13
d_gene: .
j_gene: TRBJ2-1
abundance: .
CDR3aa: CASRPAGSPYNEQFF
CDR3nt: TGTGCCAGCCGTCCGGCCGGGAGTCCCTACAATGAGCAGTTCTTC

v_gene: TRBV7-9
d_gene: .
j_gene: TRBJ1-5
abundance: .
CDR3aa: CASSLGGRDQPQHF
CDR3nt: TGTGCCAGCAGCCTGGGAGGGAGGGATCAGCCCCAGCATTTT

v_gene: TRBV30
d_gene: .
j_gene: TRBJ2-5
abundance: .
CDR3aa: CAWSVPGPGQYF
CDR3nt: TGTGCCTGGAGTGTACCAGGCCCGGGGCAGTACTTC

v_gene: TRBV19
d_gene: TRBD1
j_gene: TRBJ1-1
abundance: .
CDR3aa: CASNPTGRTEAFF
CDR3nt: TGTGCCAGTAATCCGACAGGGCGAACTGAAGCTTTCTTT

v_gene: TRBV9
d_gene: TRBD2
j_gene: TRBJ2-3
abundance: .
CDR3aa: CASSVVAGAGTDTQYF
CDR3nt: TGTGCCAGCAGCGTAGTTGCGGGAGCGGGCACAGATACGCAGTATTTT

v_gene: TRBV2
d_gene: .
j_gene: TRBJ2-7
abundance: .
CDR3aa: CASTFQAGYEQYF
CDR3nt: TGTGCCAGCACTTTTCAGGCGGGGTACGAGCAGTACTTC

v_gene: TRBV7-2
d_gene: .
j_gene: TRBJ1-6
abundance: .
CDR3aa: CASSLGSDNSPLHF
CDR3nt: TGTGCCAGCAGCTTAGGGTCAGATAATTCACCCCTCCACTTT

v_gene: TRBV27
d_gene: TRBD1
j_gene: TRBJ1-1
abundance: .
CDR3aa: CASSYRTGLNTEAFF
CDR3nt: TGTGCCAGCAGTTACCGGACAGGATTGAACACTGAAGCTTTCTTT

v_gene: TRBV5-1
d_gene: .
j_gene: TRBJ1-4
abundance: .
CDR3aa: CASSLGGSGTIGEKLFF
CDR3nt: TGCGCCAGCAGCTTGGGGGGGAGCGGGACAATCGGTGAAAAACTGTTTTTT

v_gene: TRBV14
d_gene: TRBD2
j_gene: TRBJ2-1
abundance: once
CDR3aa: CASSGSSGGYSYNEQFF
CDR3nt: TGTGCCAGCAGCGGATCTAGCGGGGGCTACTCCTACAATGAGCAGTTCTTC

v_gene: TRBV7-9
d_gene: TRBD2
j_gene: TRBJ2-4
abundance: .
CDR3aa: CASTLGQGTSGSDENIQYF
CDR3nt: TGTGCCAGCACCTTGGGACAGGGGACTAGCGGGAGCGACGAAAACATTCAGTACTTC

v_gene: TRBV2
d_gene: .
j_gene: TRBJ2-2
abundance: few
CDR3aa: CASSGERHTGELFF
CDR3nt: TGTGCCAGCAGCGGGGAGAGGCACACCGGGGAGCTGTTTTTT

v_gene: TRBV11-2
d_gene: .
j_gene: TRBJ1-4
abundance: .
CDR3aa: CASSPILQGRTNEKLFF
CDR3nt: TGTGCCAGCAGCCCGATCCTACAGGGTCGAACTAATGAAAAACTGTTTTTT

v_gene: TRBV18
d_gene: .
j_gene: TRBJ1-1
abundance: .
CDR3aa: CASSPPMNTEAFF
CDR3nt: TGTGCCAGCTCACCCCCTATGAACACTGAAGCTTTCTTT

v_gene: TRBV6-5
d_gene: TRBD1
j_gene: TRBJ1-5
abundance: .
CDR3aa: CASSLQGARGQPQHF
CDR3nt: TGTGCCAGCAGTTTACAGGGGGCGCGGGGTCAGCCCCAGCATTTT

v_gene: TRBV7-2
d_gene: .
j_gene: TRBJ1-5
abundance: .
CDR3aa: CASSEDDWEGKHQPQHF
CDR3nt: TGTGCCAGCAGCGAAGACGACTGGGAGGGGAAACATCAGCCCCAGCATTTT

v_gene: TRBV13
d_gene: TRBD2
j_gene: TRBJ2-7
abundance: .
CDR3aa: CASSLTILARGTYEQYF
CDR3nt: TGTGCCAGCAGCCTGACTATACTAGCGCGGGGAACCTACGAGCAGTACTTC

v_gene: TRBV12-5
d_gene: .
j_gene: TRBJ1-5
abundance: .
CDR3aa: CASGLTQGNQPQHF
CDR3nt: TGTGCTAGTGGCCTAACCCAGGGCAATCAGCCCCAGCATTTT

v_gene: TRBV7-2
d_gene: TRBD1
j_gene: TRBJ1-1
abundance: .
CDR3aa: CASGTGQGTEAFF
CDR3nt: TGTGCCAGCGGAACCGGACAGGGAACTGAAGCTTTCTTT

v_gene: TRBV7-3
d_gene: TRBD2
j_gene: TRBJ2-1
abundance: .
CDR3aa: CASSLRGRDYYNEQFF
CDR3nt: TGTGCCAGCAGCTTAAGAGGCCGGGACTATTACAATGAGCAGTTCTTC

v_gene: TRBV28
d_gene: .
j_gene: TRBJ2-1
abundance: once
CDR3aa: CASSLITGYLGGLGNEQFF
CDR3nt: TGTGCCAGCAGTTTAATTACCGGGTACCTGGGGGGTCTGGGGAATGAGCAGTTCTTC

v_gene: TRBV7-2
d_gene: TRBD2
j_gene: TRBJ2-7
abundance: .
CDR3aa: CASSLVTLAGVEQYF
CDR3nt: TGTGCCAGCAGCTTAGTGACGCTAGCGGGAGTCGAGCAGTACTTC

v_gene: TRBV7-3
d_gene: .
j_gene: TRBJ1-1
abundance: .
CDR3aa: CASSADRNTEAFF
CDR3nt: TGTGCCAGCAGCGCGGACAGGAACACTGAAGCTTTCTTT

v_gene: TRBV19
d_gene: .
j_gene: TRBJ1-5
abundance: .
CDR3aa: CASSTGILSNQPQHF
CDR3nt: TGTGCCAGTAGTACAGGGATATTAAGCAATCAGCCCCAGCATTTT

v_gene: TRBV5-8
d_gene: .
j_gene: TRBJ2-7
abundance: .
CDR3aa: CASSLDLGQRYEQYF
CDR3nt: TGTGCCAGCAGCTTGGACTTGGGACAACGCTACGAGCAGTACTTC

v_gene: TRBV11-2
d_gene: TRBD2
j_gene: TRBJ2-1
abundance: once
CDR3aa: CASSSRPGTSSNEQFF
CDR3nt: TGTGCCAGCAGCTCCCGTCCCGGGACTAGCAGCAATGAGCAGTTCTTC

v_gene: TRBV7-6
d_gene: .
j_gene: TRBJ2-3
abundance: .
CDR3aa: CASSSRVADSTDTQYF
CDR3nt: TGTGCCAGCAGCTCCCGAGTAGCGGATAGCACAGATACGCAGTATTTT

v_gene: TRBV6-5
d_gene: .
j_gene: TRBJ1-1
abundance: few
CDR3aa: CASSRREGPEAFF
CDR3nt: TGTGCCAGCAGTCGAAGGGAGGGCCCTGAAGCTTTCTTT

v_gene: TRBV7-2
d_gene: .
j_gene: TRBJ1-5
abundance: .
CDR3aa: CASSANTQGNQPQHF
CDR3nt: TGTGCCAGCAGCGCCAATACTCAGGGTAATCAGCCCCAGCATTTT

v_gene: TRBV29-1
d_gene: .
j_gene: TRBJ1-2
abundance: .
CDR3aa: CSAILSGSANYGYTF
CDR3nt: TGCAGCGCTATCCTCAGCGGATCAGCTAACTATGGCTACACCTTC

v_gene: TRBV28
d_gene: TRBD1
j_gene: TRBJ2-5
abundance: .
CDR3aa: CASSSPGTGVETQYF
CDR3nt: TGTGCCAGCAGTTCGCCCGGGACAGGGGTAGAGACCCAGTACTTC

v_gene: TRBV10-3
d_gene: TRBD1
j_gene: TRBJ2-2
abundance: .
CDR3aa: CAISETGTGSLIDTGELFF
CDR3nt: TGTGCCATCAGTGAGACCGGGACAGGGTCATTGATTGACACCGGGGAGCTGTTTTTT

v_gene: TRBV2
d_gene: TRBD1
j_gene: TRBJ1-5
abundance: few
CDR3aa: CASSDRRTGRYQPQHF
CDR3nt: TGTGCCAGCAGTGACAGAAGGACAGGGCGATATCAGCCCCAGCATTTT

v_gene: TRBV11-1
d_gene: .
j_gene: TRBJ2-7
abundance: few
CDR3aa: CASSLMSGGTLEQYF
CDR3nt: TGTGCCAGCAGCTTGATGTCAGGTGGTACCCTCGAGCAGTACTTC

v_gene: TRBV6-1
d_gene: .
j_gene: TRBJ1-5
abundance: .
CDR3aa: CASSKGVISNQPQHF
CDR3nt: TGTGCCAGCAGTAAGGGGGTGATAAGCAATCAGCCCCAGCATTTT

v_gene: TRBV5-1
d_gene: .
j_gene: TRBJ2-3
abundance: once
CDR3aa: CASRKGATARGAPGTDTQYF
CDR3nt: TGCGCCAGCCGCAAAGGGGCGACTGCTCGGGGGGCGCCGGGGACAGATACGCAGTATTTT

v_gene: TRBV5-1
d_gene: .
j_gene: TRBJ1-2
abundance: .
CDR3aa: CASSFDWGGSYGYTF
CDR3nt: TGCGCCAGCAGCTTTGACTGGGGGGGTAGTTATGGCTACACCTTC

v_gene: TRBV19
d_gene: TRBD2
j_gene: TRBJ2-3
abundance: .
CDR3aa: CASSIEGGLAGFADTQYF
CDR3nt: TGTGCCAGTAGTATAGAGGGGGGACTAGCGGGATTTGCGGATACGCAGTATTTT

v_gene: TRBV5-6
d_gene: .
j_gene: TRBJ2-5
abundance: .
CDR3aa: CASSFGRQETQYF
CDR3nt: TGTGCCAGCAGCTTTGGCCGACAAGAGACCCAGTACTTC

v_gene: TRBV19
d_gene: TRBD2
j_gene: TRBJ2-7
abundance: .
CDR3aa: CASSIGLAGDFYEQYF
CDR3nt: TGTGCCAGTAGTATCGGACTAGCGGGAGACTTCTACGAGCAGTACTTC

v_gene: TRBV6-4
d_gene: .
j_gene: TRBJ2-7
abundance: .
CDR3aa: CASSDADREKSGLYEQYF
CDR3nt: TGTGCCAGCAGTGACGCGGACCGAGAGAAGAGTGGACTATACGAGCAGTACTTC

v_gene: TRBV6-4
d_gene: TRBD2
j_gene: TRBJ2-3
abundance: .
CDR3aa: CASSPGGETDTQYF
CDR3nt: TGTGCCAGCAGTCCCGGGGGGGAAACAGATACGCAGTATTTT

v_gene: TRBV28
d_gene: TRBD1
j_gene: TRBJ2-7
abundance: .
CDR3aa: CASSHSDRGRYEQYF
CDR3nt: TGTGCCAGCAGTCACTCTGACAGGGGGCGCTACGAGCAGTACTTC

v_gene: TRBV19
d_gene: .
j_gene: TRBJ1-5
abundance: .
CDR3aa: CASSPGGQGNQPQHF
CDR3nt: TGTGCCAGTAGTCCGGGGGGCCAGGGCAATCAGCCCCAGCATTTT

v_gene: TRBV2
d_gene: .
j_gene: TRBJ2-7
abundance: .
CDR3aa: CASSALQGSKGEQYF
CDR3nt: TGTGCCAGCAGTGCGTTGCAGGGCTCAAAGGGCGAGCAGTACTTC

v_gene: TRBV2
d_gene: .
j_gene: TRBJ1-6
abundance: .
CDR3aa: CASSEQVTGDNSPLHF
CDR3nt: TGTGCCAGCAGTGAACAGGTGACAGGCGATAATTCACCCCTCCACTTT